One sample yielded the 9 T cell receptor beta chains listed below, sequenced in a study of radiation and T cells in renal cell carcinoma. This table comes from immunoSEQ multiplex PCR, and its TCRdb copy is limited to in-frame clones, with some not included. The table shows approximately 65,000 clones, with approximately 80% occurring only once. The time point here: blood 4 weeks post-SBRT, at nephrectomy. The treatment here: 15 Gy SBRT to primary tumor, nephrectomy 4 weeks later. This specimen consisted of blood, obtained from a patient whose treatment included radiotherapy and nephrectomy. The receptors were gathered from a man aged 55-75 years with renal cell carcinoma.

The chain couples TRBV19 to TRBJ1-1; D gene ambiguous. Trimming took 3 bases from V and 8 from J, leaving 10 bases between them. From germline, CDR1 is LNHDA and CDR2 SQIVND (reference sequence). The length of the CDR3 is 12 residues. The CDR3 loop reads CASSIYNREAFF. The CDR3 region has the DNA TGTGCCAGTAGTATCTACAATCGGGAAGCTTTCTTT.

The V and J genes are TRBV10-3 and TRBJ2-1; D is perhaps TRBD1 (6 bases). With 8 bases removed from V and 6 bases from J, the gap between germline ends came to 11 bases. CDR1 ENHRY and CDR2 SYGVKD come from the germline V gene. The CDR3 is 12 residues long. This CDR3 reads CAIGGQTNEQFF. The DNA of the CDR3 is TGTGCCATCGGTGGACAGACCAATGAGCAGTTCTTC.

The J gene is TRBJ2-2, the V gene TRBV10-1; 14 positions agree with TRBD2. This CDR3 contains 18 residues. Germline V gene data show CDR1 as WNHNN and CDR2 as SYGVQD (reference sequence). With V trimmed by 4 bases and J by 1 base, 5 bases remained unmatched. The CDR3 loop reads CASSGRLAGGKNTGELFF. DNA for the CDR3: TGCGCCAGCAGTGGTCGACTAGCGGGGGGGAAGAACACCGGGGAGCTGTTTTTT.

CDR3 sequence (DNA): TGTGCCAGCAGCTTAGCCGCGGCTAGCGGGTTCAATGAGCAGTTCTTC. This encodes CASSLAAASGFNEQFF. The chain couples TRBV7-2 to TRBJ2-1, with 8 bases identical to TRBD2. The CDR3 runs 16 residues. The germline gives CDR1 SGHTA, CDR2 FQGNSA. After removal of 0 bases from V and 6 bases from J, the junction contained 7 bases not matched to a gene. The complete variable domain, with remaining parts taken from reference TRBV7-2 and TRBJ2-1, reads GAGVSQSPSNKVTEKGKDVELRCDPISGHTALYWYRQSLGQGLEFLIYFQGNSAPDKSGLPSDRFSAERTGGSVSTLTIQRTQQEDSAVYLCASSLAAASGFNEQFFGPGTRLTVL.

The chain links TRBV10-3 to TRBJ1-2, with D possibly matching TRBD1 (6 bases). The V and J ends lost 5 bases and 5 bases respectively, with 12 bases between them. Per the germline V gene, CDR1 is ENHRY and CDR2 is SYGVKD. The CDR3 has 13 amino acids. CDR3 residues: CAISQGKAYGYTF. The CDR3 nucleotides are TGTGCCATCAGTCAGGGGAAAGCGTATGGCTACACCTTC.

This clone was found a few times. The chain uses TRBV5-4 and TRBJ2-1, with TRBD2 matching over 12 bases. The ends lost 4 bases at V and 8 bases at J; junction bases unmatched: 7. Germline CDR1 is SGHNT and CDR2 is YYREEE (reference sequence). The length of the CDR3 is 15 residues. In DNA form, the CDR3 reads TGTGCCAGCAGCCATACTAGCGGGAGGTCCGATGAGCAGTTCTTC. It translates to CASSHTSGRSDEQFF.

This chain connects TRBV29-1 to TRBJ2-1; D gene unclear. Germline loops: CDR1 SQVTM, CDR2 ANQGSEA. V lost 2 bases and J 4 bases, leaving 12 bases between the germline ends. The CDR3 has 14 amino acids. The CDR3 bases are TGCAGCGTTGAACGAATACTGGGTTACAATGAGCAGTTCTTC. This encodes CSVERILGYNEQFF.

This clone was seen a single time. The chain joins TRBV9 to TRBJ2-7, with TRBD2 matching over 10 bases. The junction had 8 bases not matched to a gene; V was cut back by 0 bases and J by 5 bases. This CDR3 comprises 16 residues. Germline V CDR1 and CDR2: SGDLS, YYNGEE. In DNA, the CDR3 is TGTGCCAGCAGCGTAGAACCAGCGGGAGGGAGGAACGAGCAGTACGTC. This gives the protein CASSVEPAGGRNEQYV.

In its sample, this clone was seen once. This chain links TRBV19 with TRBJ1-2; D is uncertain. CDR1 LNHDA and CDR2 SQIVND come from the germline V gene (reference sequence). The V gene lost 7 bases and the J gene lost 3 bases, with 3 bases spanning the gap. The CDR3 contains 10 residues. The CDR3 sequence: CASTDYGYTF. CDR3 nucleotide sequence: TGTGCCAGTACAGACTATGGCTACACCTTC.